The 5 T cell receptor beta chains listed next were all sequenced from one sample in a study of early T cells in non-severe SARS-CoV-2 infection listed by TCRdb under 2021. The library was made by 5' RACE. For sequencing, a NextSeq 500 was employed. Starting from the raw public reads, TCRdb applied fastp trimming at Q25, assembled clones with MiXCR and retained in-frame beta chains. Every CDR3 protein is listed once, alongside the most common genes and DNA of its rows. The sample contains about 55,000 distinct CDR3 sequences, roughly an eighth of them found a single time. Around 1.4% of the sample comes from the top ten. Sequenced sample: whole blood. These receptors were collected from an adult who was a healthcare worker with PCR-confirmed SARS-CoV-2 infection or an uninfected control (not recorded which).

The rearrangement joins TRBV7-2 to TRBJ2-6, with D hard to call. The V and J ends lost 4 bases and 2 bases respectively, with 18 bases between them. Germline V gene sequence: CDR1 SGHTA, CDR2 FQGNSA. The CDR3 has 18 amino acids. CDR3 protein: CASSSQDGSLTGANVLTF. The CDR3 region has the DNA TGTGCCAGCAGCTCCCAAGACGGATCTCTCACTGGGGCCAACGTCCTGACTTTC.

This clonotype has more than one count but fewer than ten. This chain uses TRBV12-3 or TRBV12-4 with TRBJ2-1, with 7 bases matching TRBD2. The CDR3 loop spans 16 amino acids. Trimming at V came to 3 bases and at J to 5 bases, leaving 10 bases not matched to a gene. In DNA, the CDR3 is TGTGCCAGCAGTTTTATCTGGGGGGGGTCGGACAATGAGCAGTTCTTC. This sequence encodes CASSFIWGGSDNEQFF.

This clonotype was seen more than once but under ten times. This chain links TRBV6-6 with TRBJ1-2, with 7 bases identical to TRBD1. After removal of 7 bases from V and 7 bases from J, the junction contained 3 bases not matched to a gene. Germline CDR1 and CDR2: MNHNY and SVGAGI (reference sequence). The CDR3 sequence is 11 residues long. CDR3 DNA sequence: TGTGCCAGCAACAGGGGATTTGGCTACACCTTC. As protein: CASNRGFGYTF.

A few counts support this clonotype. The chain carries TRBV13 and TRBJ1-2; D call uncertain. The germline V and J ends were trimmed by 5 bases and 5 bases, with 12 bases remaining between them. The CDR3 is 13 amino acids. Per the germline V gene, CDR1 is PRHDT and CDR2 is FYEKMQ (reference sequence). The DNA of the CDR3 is TGTGCCAGCAGCCGGAGGACCGAGTATGGCTACACCTTC. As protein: CASSRRTEYGYTF.

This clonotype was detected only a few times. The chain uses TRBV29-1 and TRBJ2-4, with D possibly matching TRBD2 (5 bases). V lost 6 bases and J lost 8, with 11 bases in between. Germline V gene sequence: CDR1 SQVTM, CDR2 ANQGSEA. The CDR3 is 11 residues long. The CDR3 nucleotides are TGCAGCGTCCAACCGGAGGACATTCAGTACTTC. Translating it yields CSVQPEDIQYF.